This record looks at one T cell receptor (beta chain) sequence and its context. There are 17 residues in the CDR3. V was clipped by 0 bases and J by 8 bases, with 23 bases between them. Germline assignment: CDR1 SGHRS and CDR2 YFSETQ. Assay: immunoSEQ multiplex PCR; the TCRdb copy retains only in-frame clones and omits some. The data hold around 440,000 clones, with approximately 88% observed a single time. During active infection, Seattle patients enrolled and were then monitored through disease. These data originate in a study of blood T cell repertoires in COVID-19. About the research overall: Italy, Spain and the United States were the sources of the convalescent and acute COVID-19 samples. Nucleic acid was either cDNA or gDNA, and it came from T cells, B-cell-depleted T cells, or PBMCs.

The genes are TRBV5-1 and TRBJ1-2; no firm D call. The TCR originated in a woman aged 45-60 years with COVID-19, enrolled during active disease. Input material: peripheral blood. In nucleotides, the CDR3 is TGCGCCAGCAGCTTGGACGGGGTCCCCTGGACTACTGCCGGCTACACCTTC. Protein sequence: CASSLDGVPWTTAGYTF.